This T cell receptor (beta chain) was sequenced in a study of blood T cell repertoires in COVID-19. Looking at the study overall: COVID-19 samples collected from the United States, Italy and Spain covered acute and convalescent phases. T cells, B-cell-depleted T cells, or PBMCs provided the cDNA or gDNA that served as material.

Germline CDR1 is SGHAT and CDR2 is FQNNGV. This CDR3 contains 14 residues. J was trimmed by 1 base and V by 4 bases; bases with no gene match: 0. In its sample, this clone was seen a few times. Authors' data handling: It was from reference gene primer amplification that nucleated cell counts were estimated. Only in-frame clones appear in the TCRdb table, and some are missing; sequencing was by immunoSEQ multiplex PCR. V and J calls and clone size are copied from that table; D and trimming were computed from the DNA. Among tens of thousands of clones, under 90% were seen once, and the ten largest hold 35% to 50%.

The sample was peripheral blood. The TCR sequence derives from a human donor in a cohort sampled during active COVID-19. The V gene is TRBV11-2, the J gene TRBJ1-1, with 10 bases lining up with TRBD1. The CDR3 sequence is CASSWDRGNTEAFF. The CDR3 DNA follows: TGTGCCAGCAGCTGGGACAGGGGGAACACTGAAGCTTTCTTT.